The 11 T cell receptor beta chains below all came from one sample that was sequenced in a study of metastatic and nonmetastatic thyroid tumors. Thyroid surgery had not been preceded by any treatment in any patient. TCRdb re-analyzed the PCR reads using MiXCR. Of 35,000 to 50,000 clones detected, roughly a fifth appear once; the ten largest clones hold around 20%. Material for sequencing was blood. These receptors were obtained from a female donor with papillary thyroid cancer or a benign thyroid nodule (not recorded which). Some clones in this sample may be carry-over from other donors' samples.

This clone came up a few times. The chain employs TRBV12-3 or TRBV12-4 and TRBJ1-2; D ambiguous. V was pared by 3 bases and J by 3 bases, with 11 bases between. The CDR3 is made up of 14 amino acids. The CDR3 sequence is CASSFGEGHYGYTF. CDR3 DNA: TGTGCCAGCAGTTTCGGCGAAGGGCACTATGGCTACACCTTC.

This clone came up many times. The chain employs TRBV2 and TRBJ1-2, with TRBD1 as a possible D gene (6 bases). This CDR3 region has 13 residues. V dropped 8 bases and J dropped 4 bases, with 14 bases sitting between them. The germline gives CDR1 SNHLY, CDR2 FYNNEI. The CDR3, as DNA: TGTGCCAGCCGCGGGGGGGACACCTATGGCTACACCTTC. The encoded protein is CASRGGDTYGYTF.

By share, this clone ranks as medium-sized. The chain recombines TRBV20-1 with TRBJ1-5; TRBD1 matches at 7 bases. Trimming at V came to 5 bases and at J to 3 bases, leaving 10 bases not matched to a gene. Germline V CDR1 and CDR2: DFQATT, SNEGSKA (reference sequence). The length of the CDR3 is 15 residues. DNA of the CDR3: TGCAGTGCTCCCCGAGACAGGGTCTTCAATCAGCCCCAGCATTTT. Translation: CSAPRDRVFNQPQHF.

V gene TRBV5-1 combines with J gene TRBJ2-2; TRBD2 matches at 8 bases. Germline assignment: CDR1 SGHRS and CDR2 YFSETQ. This CDR3 comprises 16 residues. V lost 1 base and J lost 0; bases outside the gene matches: 2. In DNA form, the CDR3 reads TGCGCCAGCAGCTTGTTAGCGGGGTCGAACACCGGGGAGCTGTTTTTT. It translates to CASSLLAGSNTGELFF.

As regards this clone: A much larger clone differs from this one at a single base, so this may be a read error. In the same sample, other DNA sequences code for this CDR3. This rearrangement joins TRBV20-1 to TRBJ2-2, with a weak D call TRBD2 (6 bases). The CDR3 totals 16 residues. Trimming removed 6 bases from V and 7 bases from J, with 24 bases in between. Germline lookup yields CDR1 DFQATT and CDR2 SNEGSKA (reference sequence). The CDR3 loop reads CSASTTAGGRVGELFF. The CDR3 DNA reads TGCAGTGCCTCTACTACGGCCGGGGGTCGCGTCGGGGAGCTGTTTTTT.

This clone was picked up many times. V and J are TRBV14 and TRBJ2-2; 14 bases are shared with TRBD2. V was pared by 4 bases and J by 6 bases, with 10 bases of the junction left unmatched. Germline assignment: CDR1 SGHDN and CDR2 FVKESK. CDR3 size: 18 residues. CDR3 nucleotide sequence: TGTGCCAGCAGCCGCTCCGGGACTAGCGGGAGTATAGCCGGGGAGCTGTTTTTT. This codes for CASSRSGTSGSIAGELFF.

This clone was counted at least ten times. The rearrangement links TRBV11-2 to TRBJ2-6; TRBD1 aligns across 8 bases. CDR3 length: 20 residues. V shed 0 bases and J 0 bases; nucleotides not matched to a gene: 10. Germline CDR1 is SGHAT and CDR2 is FQNNGV. CDR3 DNA: TGTGCCAGCAGCTTAGACGTGATGGGACAGGCGACCTCTGGGGCCAACGTCCTGACTTTC. Its protein product is CASSLDVMGQATSGANVLTF.

In its sample, this clone was seen a few times. CDR3 in DNA: TGTGCCAGCATCCATGGTACAGCGGGGGAGCTGTTTTTT. Its protein product is CASIHGTAGELFF. The rearrangement joins TRBV12-3 or TRBV12-4 to TRBJ2-2; no reliable D call. Trimming removed 7 bases at V and 8 bases at J, with 14 bases between. The CDR3 loop spans 13 amino acids.

The chain combines TRBV27 with TRBJ2-7; D unresolved. The CDR3 totals 12 residues. Between the trimmed V and J ends, which lost 5 bases and 6 bases, there was a span of 11 bases. From germline, CDR1 is MNHEY and CDR2 SMNVEV (reference sequence). The CDR3 protein is CASSVGRGEQYF. The CDR3 region has the DNA TGTGCCAGCAGTGTGGGTAGAGGCGAGCAGTACTTC.

There are many counts of this clone. V and J are TRBV5-1 and TRBJ2-7; the D gene is possibly TRBD1 (5 bases). The V end lost 1 base, the J end lost 5 bases, and 13 bases lay between the germline ends. CDR1 is SGHRS and CDR2 is YFSETQ in the germline V gene. The CDR3 has 14 amino acids. CDR3 sequence: CASSLTTERNEQYF. DNA of the CDR3: TGCGCCAGCAGCTTGACGACAGAGAGAAACGAGCAGTACTTC.

In this sample, this clone turned up many times. J is TRBJ2-2 and V is TRBV5-1, with D possibly matching TRBD1 (7 bases). Trimming removed 6 bases from V and 1 base from J, with 16 bases in between. Germline-derived CDR1 and CDR2 are SGHRS and YFSETQ. This CDR3 spans 16 amino acids. CDR3: CASNIGGGKNTGELFF. The CDR3 DNA reads TGCGCCAGCAATATCGGAGGGGGCAAGAACACCGGGGAGCTGTTTTTT.